One sample yielded the 2 T cell receptor beta chains listed below, sequenced in a study of blood T cell repertoires in COVID-19. Measured with immunoSEQ multiplex PCR; TCRdb has only the in-frame clones, and not every one. Of 270,000 or so clones in the sample, approximately 88% were seen once. What was sequenced was peripheral blood. Every receptor here comes from a middle-aged woman who had recovered from COVID-19.

The rearrangement uses TRBV30 and TRBJ2-3; D remains ambiguous. Germline assignment: CDR1 GTSNPN and CDR2 SVGIG (reference sequence). The CDR3 has 13 residues. Trimming pared 4 bases from V and 0 bases from J, leaving 8 bases between. The CDR3 here is CAWTRFSTDTQYF. The CDR3 DNA reads TGTGCCTGGACTCGGTTTAGCACAGATACGCAGTATTTT.

The V gene is TRBV3-1 (or the pseudogene TRBV3-2), the J gene TRBJ1-3; D is undetermined. The CDR3 sequence is 17 residues long. With 1 base removed from V and 1 base from J, the gap between germline ends came to 14 bases. Looked up from germline, CDR1 is LGHDT and CDR2 is YNNKEL (reference sequence). The chain's CDR3 is CASSQVGTGISGNTIYF. The CDR3 DNA reads TGTGCCAGCAGCCAAGTGGGTACGGGGATTTCTGGAAACACCATATATTTT.